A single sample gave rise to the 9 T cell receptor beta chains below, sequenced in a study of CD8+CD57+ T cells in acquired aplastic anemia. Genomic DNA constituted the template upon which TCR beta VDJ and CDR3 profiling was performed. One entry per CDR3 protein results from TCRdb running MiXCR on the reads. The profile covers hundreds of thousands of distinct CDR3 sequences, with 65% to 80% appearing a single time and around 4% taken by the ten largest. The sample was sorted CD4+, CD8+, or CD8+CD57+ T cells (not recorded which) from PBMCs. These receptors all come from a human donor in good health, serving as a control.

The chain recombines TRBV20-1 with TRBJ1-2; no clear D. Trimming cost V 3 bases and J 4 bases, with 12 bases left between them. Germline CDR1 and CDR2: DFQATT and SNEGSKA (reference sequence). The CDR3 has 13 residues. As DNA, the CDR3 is TGCAGTGCTAGGGAGGGAGCGGGCTATGGCTACACCTTC. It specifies CSAREGAGYGYTF.

Written as DNA, the CDR3 is TGTGCCATCCATCGACTAAAAGGGGGCACTGAAGCTTTCTTT. Its protein product is CAIHRLKGGTEAFF. V gene TRBV10-3 combines with J gene TRBJ1-1; perhaps TRBD1 as D (6 bases). Germline values: CDR1 ENHRY, CDR2 SYGVKD. The CDR3 has 14 residues. Trimming took off 8 bases at V and 4 bases at J, with 17 bases between the two ends.

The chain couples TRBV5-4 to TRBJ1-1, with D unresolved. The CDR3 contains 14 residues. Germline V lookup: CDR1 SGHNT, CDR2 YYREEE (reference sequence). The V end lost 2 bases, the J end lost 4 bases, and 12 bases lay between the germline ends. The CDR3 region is CASSLHGEGTEAFF. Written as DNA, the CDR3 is TGTGCCAGCAGCTTACACGGAGAAGGCACTGAAGCTTTCTTT.

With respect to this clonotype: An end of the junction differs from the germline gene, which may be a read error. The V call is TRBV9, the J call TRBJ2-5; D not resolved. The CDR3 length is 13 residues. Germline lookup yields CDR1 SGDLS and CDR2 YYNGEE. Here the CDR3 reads CASSGGRAAHHGF. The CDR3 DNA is TGTGCCAGCAGCGGGGGTAGGGCGGCACACCATGGCTTC. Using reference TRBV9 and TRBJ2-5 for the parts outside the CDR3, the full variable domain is DSGVTQTPKHLITATGQRVTLRCSPRSGDLSVYWYQQSLDQGLQFLIQYYNGEERAKGNILERFSAQQFPDLHSELNLSSLELGDSALYFCASSGGRAAHHGFGPGTRLLVL.

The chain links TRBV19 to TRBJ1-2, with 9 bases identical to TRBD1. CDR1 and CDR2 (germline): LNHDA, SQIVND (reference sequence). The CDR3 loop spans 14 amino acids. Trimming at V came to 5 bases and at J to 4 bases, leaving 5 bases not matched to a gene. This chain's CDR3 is CASSWGQGGYGYTF. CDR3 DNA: TGTGCCAGTAGTTGGGGACAGGGTGGCTATGGCTACACCTTC.

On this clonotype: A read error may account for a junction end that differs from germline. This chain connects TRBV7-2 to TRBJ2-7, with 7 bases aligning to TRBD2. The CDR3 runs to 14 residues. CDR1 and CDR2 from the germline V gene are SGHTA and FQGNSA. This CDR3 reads CASSQARTRYEQYF. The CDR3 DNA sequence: TGCGCCAGCAGCCAAGCTAGGACTAGGTACGAGCAGTACTTC.

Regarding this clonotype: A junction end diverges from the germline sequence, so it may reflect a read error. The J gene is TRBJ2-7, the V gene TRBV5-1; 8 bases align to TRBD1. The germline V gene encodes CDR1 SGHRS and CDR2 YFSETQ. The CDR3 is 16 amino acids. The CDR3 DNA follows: TGTGCCAGCAGCTCGATCCCCCGGACAGGGCGATACGAGCAGTACTTC. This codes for CASSSIPRTGRYEQYF.

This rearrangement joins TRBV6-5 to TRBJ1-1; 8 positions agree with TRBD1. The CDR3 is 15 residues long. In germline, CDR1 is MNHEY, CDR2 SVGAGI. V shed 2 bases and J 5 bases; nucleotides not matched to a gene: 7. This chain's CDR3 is CASSYAQGARTEAFF. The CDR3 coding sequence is TGTGCCAGCAGTTACGCTCAGGGGGCAAGGACTGAAGCTTTCTTT.

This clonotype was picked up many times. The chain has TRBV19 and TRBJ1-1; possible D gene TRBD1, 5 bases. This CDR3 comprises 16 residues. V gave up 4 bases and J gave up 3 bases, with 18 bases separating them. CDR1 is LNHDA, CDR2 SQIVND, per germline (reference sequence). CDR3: CASSSILLPGDTEAFF. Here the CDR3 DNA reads TGTGCCAGTAGTAGTATTCTGTTACCGGGGGACACTGAAGCTTTCTTT. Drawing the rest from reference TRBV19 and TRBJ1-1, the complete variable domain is DGGITQSPKYLFRKEGQNVTLSCEQNLNHDAMYWYRQDPGQGLRLIYYSQIVNDFQKGDIAEGYSVSREKKESFPLTVTSAQKNPTAFYLCASSSILLPGDTEAFFGQGTRLTVV.